This entry lists 13 T cell receptor beta chains sequenced from one sample in a study of T cell responses to AZD1222 COVID-19 vaccine. Clones were sequenced by immunoSEQ multiplex PCR, and TCRdb holds only the in-frame ones, with some missing. The table shows 110,000 or so clones, with 88% occurring only once. Sequenced material: peripheral blood, taken on day 0 of AZD1222 vaccination. These receptor sequences come from an adult in good health.

The V and J genes are TRBV30 and TRBJ1-2; maybe TRBD1 (5 bases). The CDR3 covers 12 residues. Trimming removed 4 bases from V and 4 bases from J, with 10 bases in between. Germline CDR1 and CDR2: GTSNPN and SVGIG (reference sequence). CDR3 sequence: CAWKVGGYGYTF. DNA for the CDR3: TGTGCCTGGAAGGTCGGGGGCTATGGCTACACCTTC.

The rearrangement links TRBV25-1 to TRBJ2-1; 9 nucleotides align to TRBD2. Per germline, CDR1 MGHDK and CDR2 SYGVNS. Trimming at V came to 4 bases and at J to 1 base, leaving 2 bases not matched to a gene. There are 15 residues in the CDR3. CDR3 in amino acids: CASSGAGGSYNEQFF. The CDR3 nucleotides read TGTGCCAGCAGTGGCGCGGGAGGGTCCTACAATGAGCAGTTCTTC.

The chain couples TRBV4-2 to TRBJ2-7; 8 bases match TRBD2. The CDR3 contains 14 residues. Trimming cost V 1 base and J 2 bases; bases outside gene matches: 1. Germline assignment: CDR1 LGHNA and CDR2 YNFKEQ. CDR3 loop: CASSQAGGPYEQYF. CDR3 nucleotide sequence: TGTGCCAGCAGCCAAGCGGGAGGGCCCTACGAGCAGTACTTC.

The chain links TRBV7-3 to TRBJ2-7; no firm D call. Trimming left V 1 base short and J 5 bases short, with 9 bases between. The germline V gene has CDR1 SGHTA and CDR2 FQGTGA. The length of the CDR3 is 13 residues. CDR3 residues: CASSLNSFHEQYF. The CDR3 DNA reads TGTGCCAGCAGCTTAAACAGTTTCCACGAGCAGTACTTC.

In this sample, this clone turned up a few times. This rearrangement joins TRBV2 to TRBJ2-7; 8 positions match TRBD1. Germline trimming cut 4 bases from V and 7 bases from J; bases unmatched to any gene: 9. Germline-derived CDR1 and CDR2 are SNHLY and FYNNEI. The CDR3 extends over 14 amino acids. CDR3 residues: CASSVKDRVGEQYF. CDR3 DNA sequence: TGTGCCAGCAGTGTAAAGGACAGGGTCGGGGAGCAGTACTTC.

The CDR3 DNA sequence: TGTGCCACCGCATCTAGCACAGATACGCAGTATTTT. This gives the protein CATASSTDTQYF. The genes are TRBV19 and TRBJ2-3; the D is unclear. V shed 10 bases and J shed 0 bases, with 8 bases lying between them. CDR3 length equals 12 residues. CDR1 and CDR2 from the germline V gene are LNHDA and SQIVND (reference sequence).

V usage is TRBV29-1 and J usage is TRBJ2-1; D is unclear. Germline values: CDR1 SQVTM, CDR2 ANQGSEA. V was trimmed by 4 bases and J by 6 bases, leaving 10 bases between them. The CDR3 is 12 residues long. The CDR3 DNA is TGCAGCGTTGGACACCTTAGCAATGAGCAGTTCTTC. It yields the protein CSVGHLSNEQFF.

V gene TRBV6-5 combines with J gene TRBJ2-2; 9 nucleotides match TRBD2. Germline V gene sequence: CDR1 MNHEY, CDR2 SVGAGI. Trimming removed 2 bases from V and 5 bases from J; junction bases left unmatched: 6. This CDR3 contains 16 residues. CDR3: CASSYGRGRETGELFF. DNA of the CDR3: TGTGCCAGCAGTTACGGGCGCGGGAGGGAAACCGGGGAGCTGTTTTTT.

The V and J genes are TRBV6-2 or TRBV6-3 and TRBJ1-1; D unresolved. Trimming removed 0 bases at V and 7 bases at J, with 15 bases between. Per the germline V gene, CDR1 is MNHEY and CDR2 is SVGEGT. CDR3 length: 15 amino acids. The chain's CDR3 is CASSYSGQALLEAFF. The CDR3 region has the DNA TGTGCCAGCAGTTACTCGGGCCAGGCGTTGCTTGAAGCTTTCTTT.

This rearrangement joins TRBV11-3 to TRBJ2-2; TRBD2 agrees at 10 bases. Germline CDR1 and CDR2: SGHNT and YENEEA. The CDR3 sequence is 17 residues long. The ends lost 0 bases at V and 4 bases at J; junction bases unmatched: 5. In DNA form, the CDR3 reads TGTGCCAGCAGCTTAGACAGGACTAGCGGACTCACCGGGGAGCTGTTTTTT. Translation: CASSLDRTSGLTGELFF.

J is TRBJ1-1 and V is TRBV28; possibly TRBD1 for D (6 bases). The CDR3 is made up of 13 amino acids. Germline loops: CDR1 MDHEN, CDR2 SYDVKM. Trimming left V 6 bases short and J 12 bases short, with 20 bases between. The CDR3 nucleotides are TGTGCCAGCAGACAAAAAAGGGACACCCCTACTTTCTTT. Residues: CASRQKRDTPTFF.

The gene calls are TRBV12-3 or TRBV12-4 and TRBJ1-6; a weak D match, TRBD1 (5 bases). This CDR3 region has 13 residues. V was cut by 1 base and J by 10 bases, with 8 bases left in between. The CDR3 DNA follows: TGTGCCAGCAGTTTAGGGGGCTGGTCACCCCTCCACTTT. This encodes CASSLGGWSPLHF.

The chain combines TRBV4-1 with TRBJ2-7, with D tentatively TRBD1 (5 bases). This CDR3 contains 15 residues. Per the germline V gene, CDR1 is MGHRA and CDR2 is YSYEKL. Trimming pared 1 base from V and 3 bases from J, leaving 13 bases between. The CDR3 DNA reads as TGCGCCAGCAGCCAAGCACCAGGGTATGGCTACGAGCAGTACTTC. Translation: CASSQAPGYGYEQYF.